Listed here are 18 T cell receptor beta chains from one sample, sequenced in a study of beta chain features in type 1 diabetes. Expressed TCRB transcripts were sequenced because the entire RNA isolate underwent reverse transcription. Measured with immunoSEQ multiplex PCR; TCRdb has only the in-frame clones, and not every one. The sample includes under 250,000 clones, 25% to 35% of them seen just once. Sequencing was performed on central memory CD4+ T cells from blood. These receptors originate from a man in his thirties or forties in good health.

The sample holds a few counts of this clone. This sample includes further DNA sequences coding for the same CDR3. CDR3 sequence: CSVRTGSGEQYF. In DNA form, the CDR3 reads TGCAGCGTTAGGACAGGGTCCGGCGAGCAGTACTTC. The V call is TRBV29-1, the J call TRBJ2-7; TRBD1 matches 8 bases. The CDR3 spans 12 residues. V gave up 5 bases and J gave up 6 bases; unmatched junction bases: 6. Germline CDR1 and CDR2: SQVTM and ANQGSEA.

The sample holds a few counts of this clone. The chain joins TRBV7-2 to TRBJ2-1, with 13 nucleotides matching TRBD2. This CDR3 has 16 residues. The V segment lost 3 bases and the J segment 8 bases; nucleotides outside the gene matches: 7. CDR1 is SGHTA, CDR2 FQGNSA, per germline. The CDR3 DNA is TGTGCCAGCAGCTTCTCCGGACTAGCGGGAGAGTATGAGCAGTTCTTC. Translating gives CASSFSGLAGEYEQFF.

This clone came up a few times. This chain connects TRBV7-9 to TRBJ2-6; the D is unclear. From germline, CDR1 is SEHNR and CDR2 FQNEAQ (reference sequence). The CDR3 has 15 amino acids. Trimming took off 5 bases at V and 3 bases at J, with 11 bases between the two ends. The CDR3 region is CASSSGVFGANVLTF. DNA of the CDR3: TGTGCCAGCAGCAGTGGGGTATTTGGGGCCAACGTCCTGACTTTC.

This chain links TRBV7-2 with TRBJ2-2; TRBD2 matches 13 bases. The length of the CDR3 is 17 residues. After removal of 5 bases from V and 0 bases from J, the junction contained 3 bases not matched to a gene. Germline V CDR1 and CDR2: SGHTA, FQGNSA. CDR3 region: CASSAGLAGANTGELFF. CDR3 in DNA: TGTGCCAGCAGCGCCGGACTAGCGGGGGCGAACACCGGGGAGCTGTTTTTT. The full variable domain, with the rest looked up from reference TRBV7-2 and TRBJ2-2, is GAGVSQSPSNKVTEKGKDVELRCDPISGHTALYWYRQSLGQGLEFLIYFQGNSAPDKSGLPSDRFSAERTGGSVSTLTIQRTQQEDSAVYLCASSAGLAGANTGELFFGEGSRLTVL.

Notes on this clone: This same CDR3 is encoded by further DNA sequences in the sample. This chain connects TRBV7-2 to TRBJ2-5, with D perhaps TRBD1 or TRBD2 (5 bases each). Germline CDR1 and CDR2: SGHTA and FQGNSA. The ends were cut back, 4 bases at V and 1 base at J, with 7 bases in the middle. The CDR3 is 13 amino acids. The DNA for the CDR3 is TGTGCCAGCAGCTCCGGGACCCAAGAGACCCAGTACTTC. Its translation is CASSSGTQETQYF.

The V gene is TRBV18, the J gene TRBJ2-2; 11 nucleotides align to TRBD1. The CDR3 sequence is 16 residues long. V gave up 3 bases and J gave up 0 bases; unmatched junction bases: 0. The germline V gene encodes CDR1 KGHSH and CDR2 LQKENI. CDR3 in amino acids: CASSPDRGPNTGELFF. Written as DNA, the CDR3 is TGTGCCAGCTCACCGGACAGGGGGCCGAACACCGGGGAGCTGTTTTTT.

The chain carries TRBV7-2 and TRBJ1-4; D is uncertain. In germline, CDR1 is SGHTA, CDR2 FQGNSA. CDR3 size: 14 residues. V lost 1 base and J 10 bases, leaving 13 bases between the germline ends. The CDR3 nucleotides read TGTGCCAGCAGCTTAGATACGAGGGTTGGAAAACTGTTTTTT. This gives the protein CASSLDTRVGKLFF.

The chain recombines TRBV5-6 with TRBJ2-7; D not certain. The CDR3 is 12 residues long. CDR1 is SGHDT, CDR2 YYEEEE, per germline. V was shortened by 0 bases and J by 3 bases, with 4 bases between the two germline ends. CDR3 loop: CASSLDNYEQYF. The CDR3 bases are TGTGCCAGCAGCTTGGATAACTACGAGCAGTACTTC. The whole variable domain, filled in from reference TRBV5-6 and TRBJ2-7, reads DAGVTQSPTHLIKTRGQQVTLRCSPKSGHDTVSWYQQALGQGPQFIFQYYEEEERQRGNFPDRFSGHQFPNYSSELNVNALLLGDSALYLCASSLDNYEQYFGPGTRLTVT.

The CDR3 reads CAWSGPNLSSYNEQFF. As DNA, the CDR3 is TGTGCCTGGAGTGGCCCTAACCTGAGCTCCTACAATGAGCAGTTCTTC. The V and J genes are TRBV30 and TRBJ2-1; D is uncertain. The CDR3 has 16 residues. Trimming left V 1 base short and J 0 bases short, with 13 bases between. Germline V gives CDR1 GTSNPN, CDR2 SVGIG (reference sequence).

This clone has only a few counts. The chain links TRBV27 to TRBJ1-6; D unclear. V was cut by 5 bases and J by 9 bases, with 11 bases left in between. The CDR3 has 13 residues. Per germline, CDR1 MNHEY and CDR2 SMNVEV (reference sequence). This CDR3 reads CASSTLVGSPLHF. The CDR3, as DNA: TGTGCCAGCAGTACCCTCGTGGGTTCACCCCTCCACTTT.

V usage is TRBV28 and J usage is TRBJ2-1; no firm D call. Germline-derived CDR1 and CDR2 are MDHEN and SYDVKM. Trimming took off 6 bases at V and 6 bases at J, with 12 bases between the two ends. The CDR3 totals 13 residues. DNA of the CDR3: TGTGCCAGCAGGCCGACGGTAGGCAATGAGCAGTTCTTC. Its protein is CASRPTVGNEQFF.

The table lists this clone with a few counts. The chain links TRBV9 to TRBJ2-7, with 7 nucleotides matching TRBD1. The CDR3 runs to 12 residues. With 3 bases clipped from V and 6 bases from J, the junction kept 3 bases outside the gene matches. Germline V CDR1 and CDR2: SGDLS, YYNGEE. The CDR3 spells CASSARGLEQYF. The CDR3 DNA sequence: TGTGCCAGCAGCGCGAGGGGGCTCGAGCAGTACTTC.

The genes are TRBV28 and TRBJ2-5, with D unclear. The CDR3 is made up of 15 amino acids. The germline V and J ends were trimmed by 5 bases and 4 bases, with 17 bases remaining between them. From germline, CDR1 is MDHEN and CDR2 SYDVKM. The CDR3 spells CASSPPRPNSETQYF. The DNA of the CDR3 is TGTGCCAGCAGTCCCCCGAGACCCAATTCAGAGACCCAGTACTTC.

The J gene is TRBJ2-3, the V gene TRBV28; D not resolved. Trimming pared 8 bases from V and 4 bases from J, leaving 7 bases between. This CDR3 contains 11 residues. CDR1 and CDR2 from the germline V gene are MDHEN and SYDVKM. The CDR3 is CASGVADTQYF. CDR3 sequence (DNA): TGTGCCAGCGGAGTTGCAGATACGCAGTATTTT.

This clone came up many times. The rearrangement joins TRBV4-1 to TRBJ2-7; TRBD1 aligns across 8 bases. Looked up from germline, CDR1 is MGHRA and CDR2 is YSYEKL. V lost 4 bases and J lost 0; bases outside the gene matches: 5. There are 15 residues in the CDR3. The CDR3 loop reads CASSPGTGNSYEQYF. The CDR3 DNA sequence: TGCGCCAGCAGCCCTGGGACAGGTAACTCCTACGAGCAGTACTTC.

The gene calls are TRBV7-2 and TRBJ2-3; maybe TRBD2 (6 bases). Trimming removed 2 bases at V and 2 bases at J, with 11 bases between. The CDR3 runs 15 residues. Germline CDR1 reads SGHTA; CDR2 reads FQGNSA. In nucleotides, the CDR3 is TGTGCCAGCAGCTTACTAGCTAGCGCCACAGATACGCAGTATTTT. Encoded protein: CASSLLASATDTQYF.

This clone came up a few times. The CDR3 DNA is TGCGCCAGCAGCTTGAAGGGTAGCACAGATACGCAGTATTTT. It specifies CASSLKGSTDTQYF. This chain connects TRBV5-1 to TRBJ2-3, with D unclear. The CDR3 loop spans 14 amino acids. In germline, CDR1 is SGHRS, CDR2 YFSETQ. Between the trimmed V and J ends, which lost 1 base and 0 bases, there was a span of 6 bases. The whole variable domain, filled in from reference TRBV5-1 and TRBJ2-3, reads KAGVTQTPRYLIKTRGQQVTLSCSPISGHRSVSWYQQTPGQGLQFLFEYFSETQRNKGNFPGRFSGRQFSNSRSEMNVSTLELGDSALYLCASSLKGSTDTQYFGPGTRLTVL.

The chain has TRBV10-1 and TRBJ2-3; D gene ambiguous. Germline CDR1 reads WNHNN; CDR2 reads SYGVQD (reference sequence). The V gene lost 4 bases and the J gene lost 2 bases, with 10 bases spanning the gap. The CDR3 length is 14 residues. The CDR3 loop reads CASSGGTNTDTQYF. CDR3 sequence (DNA): TGCGCCAGCAGTGGTGGCACCAACACAGATACGCAGTATTTT.